The 10 T cell receptor beta chains given below trace back to one sample, sequenced in a study of response to subunit inactivated influenza vaccine. TCRdb re-analysed the RT-PCR reads in MiXCR, keeping a single row per CDR3 protein. The profile covers about 570,000 distinct CDR3 sequences, with around 10% appearing a single time and 11% taken by the ten largest. These data were also reused for a study on T cells expressing NK-cell markers. From that second work: Beta-chain TCR cDNA was generated via 5'RACE template switching with UMIs.

The specimen comprised PBMCs from blood, sampled on the day of vaccination. These receptors originate from a man aged 50 to 60 who received an inactivated influenza vaccine.

This clonotype was found many times. The chain employs TRBV12-3 or TRBV12-4 and TRBJ2-7; 9 nucleotides align to TRBD2. CDR3 size: 15 residues. The V gene end was trimmed by 5 bases and the J gene end by 0 bases; junction bases not matched to a gene: 5. The CDR3 DNA reads TGTGCCAGCAGTCGTACTAGCGGGTCCTCCTACGAGCAGTACTTC. Its translation is CASSRTSGSSYEQYF.

This clonotype was seen a handful of times. The chain joins TRBV6-2 or TRBV6-3 to TRBJ2-4; weak D call: TRBD2 (5 bases). Trimming removed 5 bases at V and 0 bases at J, with 20 bases between. The CDR3 sequence is 18 residues long. Germline assignment: CDR1 MNHEY and CDR2 SVGEGT. This chain's CDR3 is CASSPIRGSALAKNIQYF. The CDR3 nucleotides are TGTGCCAGCAGTCCAATTCGGGGATCCGCATTAGCCAAAAACATTCAGTACTTC.

The chain links TRBV10-3 to TRBJ2-7; perhaps TRBD1 as D (6 bases). Trimming pared 7 bases from V and 4 bases from J, leaving 17 bases between. The CDR3 runs to 14 residues. From germline, CDR1 is ENHRY and CDR2 SYGVKD. This chain's CDR3 is CAITGELGSYEQYF. The CDR3 DNA sequence: TGTGCCATCACAGGGGAGCTTGGGAGTTACGAGCAGTACTTC.

The rearrangement links TRBV12-3 or TRBV12-4 to TRBJ2-7, with D tentatively TRBD1 (6 bases). This CDR3 comprises 12 residues. Trimming removed 5 bases at V and 3 bases at J, with 8 bases between. CDR3 region: CASSRDIYEQYF. In DNA form, the CDR3 reads TGTGCCAGCAGTAGGGACATCTACGAGCAGTACTTC.

This clonotype was counted ten times or more. The chain recombines TRBV7-2 with TRBJ2-1; 14 bases agree with TRBD2. Trimming took 5 bases from V and 9 from J; bases not matched to a gene: 3. Germline V gene lookup returns CDR1 SGHTA and CDR2 FQGNSA. The CDR3 has 14 residues. The CDR3 bases are TGTGCCAGCAGCCGACTAGCGGGAGGGTCTGAGCAGTTCTTC. Its protein product is CASSRLAGGSEQFF.

J is TRBJ2-3 and V is TRBV5-1; TRBD2 matches 9 bases. V was clipped by 2 bases and J by 3 bases; unmatched bases: 4. Germline V gene lookup returns CDR1 SGHRS and CDR2 YFSETQ. The CDR3 loop spans 15 amino acids. The CDR3 region has the DNA TGCGCCAGCAGCTTTAGCGGGAGTGAGACAGATACGCAGTATTTT. Amino acids: CASSFSGSETDTQYF. The whole variable domain, remainder taken from reference TRBV5-1 and TRBJ2-3, is KAGVTQTPRYLIKTRGQQVTLSCSPISGHRSVSWYQQTPGQGLQFLFEYFSETQRNKGNFPGRFSGRQFSNSRSEMNVSTLELGDSALYLCASSFSGSETDTQYFGPGTRLTVL.

This clonotype came up many times. This sequence joins TRBV6-5 and TRBJ1-1, with a tentative D call TRBD1 (5 bases). The germline CDR1 and CDR2 sequences are MNHEY and SVGAGI. The CDR3 totals 13 residues. Trimming shortened V by 2 bases and J by 2 bases, and 6 bases separated the two germline ends. CDR3 bases: TGTGCCAGCAGTTACCAGGGAAACACTGAAGCTTTCTTT. This sequence encodes CASSYQGNTEAFF.

This chain uses TRBV6-5 with TRBJ2-6; the D is unclear. This CDR3 region has 15 residues. Germline V gene sequence: CDR1 MNHEY, CDR2 SVGAGI. The V and J ends lost 0 bases and 4 bases respectively, with 7 bases between them. CDR3 DNA sequence: TGTGCCAGCAGTTACTCGAGGTCCGGGGCCAACGTCCTGACTTTC. It specifies CASSYSRSGANVLTF.

To note about this clonotype: Since the CDR3 does not end with the conserved phenylalanine or tryptophan, this likely comes from a read error. The DNA is left out, because the CDR3 cannot be placed on it with certainty; the CDR3 is given as TCRdb lists it. This chain joins TRBV21-1 and TRBJ2-7. TRBV21-1 is described as a pseudogene. Both ends counted, the CDR3 spans 15 residues. CDR3 loop: CASSKLIKRAYEQYL.

This sequence joins TRBV4-1 and TRBJ1-2; the D gene is possibly TRBD1 (6 bases). The CDR3 consists of 15 residues. V lost 2 bases and J 4 bases, leaving 14 bases between the germline ends. Germline CDR1 and CDR2: MGHRA and YSYEKL. CDR3 in amino acids: CASSQNRDNLYGYTF. For the CDR3, the DNA is TGCGCCAGCAGCCAAAACCGGGACAACCTCTATGGCTACACCTTC.